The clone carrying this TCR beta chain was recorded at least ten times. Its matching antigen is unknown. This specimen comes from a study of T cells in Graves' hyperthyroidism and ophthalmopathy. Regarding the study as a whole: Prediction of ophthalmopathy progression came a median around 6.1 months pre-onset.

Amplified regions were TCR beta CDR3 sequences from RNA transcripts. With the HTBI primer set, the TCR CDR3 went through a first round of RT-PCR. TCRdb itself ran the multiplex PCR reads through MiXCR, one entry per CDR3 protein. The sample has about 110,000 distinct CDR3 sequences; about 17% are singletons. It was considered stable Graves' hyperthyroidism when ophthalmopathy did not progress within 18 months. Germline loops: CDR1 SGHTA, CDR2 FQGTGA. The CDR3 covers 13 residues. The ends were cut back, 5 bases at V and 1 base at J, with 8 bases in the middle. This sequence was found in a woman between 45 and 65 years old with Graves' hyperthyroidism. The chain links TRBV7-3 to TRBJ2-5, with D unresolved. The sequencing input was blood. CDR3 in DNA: TGTGCCAGCAGCCGACACATCCAAGAGACCCAGTACTTC. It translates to CASSRHIQETQYF.